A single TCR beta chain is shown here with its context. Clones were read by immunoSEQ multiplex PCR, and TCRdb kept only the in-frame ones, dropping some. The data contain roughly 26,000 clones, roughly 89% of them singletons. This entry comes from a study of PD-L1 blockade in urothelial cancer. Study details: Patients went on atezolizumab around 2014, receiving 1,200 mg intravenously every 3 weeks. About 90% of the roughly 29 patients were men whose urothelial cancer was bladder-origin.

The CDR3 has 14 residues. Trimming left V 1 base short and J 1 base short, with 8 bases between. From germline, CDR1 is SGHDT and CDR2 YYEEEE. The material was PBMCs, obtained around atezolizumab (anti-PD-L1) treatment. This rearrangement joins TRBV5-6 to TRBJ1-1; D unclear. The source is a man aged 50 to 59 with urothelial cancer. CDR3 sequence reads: CASSLWRANTEAFF. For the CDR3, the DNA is TGTGCCAGCAGCTTGTGGCGGGCGAACACTGAAGCTTTCTTT.